The next 25 T cell receptor beta chains were all read from a single sample in a study of T cells in Graves' hyperthyroidism and ophthalmopathy (dated by TCRdb to between 2018 and 2020). Library method: multiplex PCR. Data came from an Illumina HiSeq 2000. The TCR beta CDR3 regions were amplified from the RNA transcripts. A first-round RT-PCR of the TCR CDR3 used the HTBI primer set with the Qiagen OneStep RT-PCR kit. The public reads were reprocessed in TCRdb via fastp at Q25 and MiXCR, keeping in-frame beta chains. Here each entry gathers all rows of one CDR3 protein and keeps the most common genes and DNA. This sample gives some 300,000 distinct CDR3 sequences in total; approximately 18% of them show up just once. About 40% of the sample rests with the top ten. The sequenced material came from blood. The receptors stem from a man aged 50-60 years with Graves' ophthalmopathy.

This clonotype appeared many times. The genes are TRBV20-1 and TRBJ2-7; weak D call: TRBD2 (7 bases). Per the germline V gene, CDR1 is DFQATT and CDR2 is SNEGSKA (reference sequence). The CDR3 length is 14 residues. V gave up 6 bases and J gave up 3 bases, with 18 bases separating them. The DNA for the CDR3 is TGCAGTGCCACCAGGGGCGGGAGTTACTACGAGCAGTACTTC. Translating it yields CSATRGGSYYEQYF.

The table lists this clonotype with a few counts. The rearrangement joins TRBV10-2 to TRBJ2-5; D remains unclear. Germline loops: CDR1 WSHSY, CDR2 SAAADI. With 6 bases removed from V and 4 bases from J, the gap between germline ends came to 18 bases. This CDR3 is 15 amino acids long. The CDR3 protein is CASRAPQIVGETQYF. In DNA form, the CDR3 reads TGCGCCAGCAGAGCACCCCAAATAGTAGGAGAGACCCAGTACTTC.

This clonotype was picked up many times. The chain carries TRBV6-1 and TRBJ2-3, with 7 bases matching TRBD1. The CDR3 length is 16 residues. V lost 6 bases and J lost 2; bases outside the gene matches: 11. In germline, CDR1 is MNHNS, CDR2 SASEGT. CDR3 bases: TGTGCCAGCAGGGCAGGGGGTGTAACGTACACAGATACGCAGTATTTT. Translation: CASRAGGVTYTDTQYF.

The rearrangement joins TRBV9 to TRBJ1-4; D is undetermined. The CDR3 is made up of 16 amino acids. Germline V gene lookup returns CDR1 SGDLS and CDR2 YYNGEE. The germline V and J ends were trimmed by 0 bases and 6 bases, with 15 bases remaining between them. The CDR3 DNA sequence: TGTGCCAGCAGCGTAGCCCCCGGGAGTCGCGATGAAAAACTGTTTTTT. Residues: CASSVAPGSRDEKLFF.

This clonotype was observed at least ten times. This chain uses TRBV11-2 with TRBJ2-7; unclear D gene. CDR3 length: 13 residues. Germline lookup yields CDR1 SGHAT and CDR2 FQNNGV. Trimming stripped 1 base from V and 6 bases from J, with 10 bases between. Here the CDR3 DNA reads TGTGCCAGCAGCTTAGTGGTGGTGGGCGAGCAGTACTTC. Its protein product is CASSLVVVGEQYF. Complete variable domain (other parts from reference TRBV11-2 and TRBJ2-7): EAGVAQSPRYKIIEKRQSVAFWCNPISGHATLYWYQQILGQGPKLLIQFQNNGVVDDSQLPKDRFSAERLKGVDSTLKIQPAKLEDSAVYLCASSLVVVGEQYFGPGTRLTVT.

With respect to this clonotype: This sequence may be a read error, since a much larger clone differs from it by one base. The rearrangement uses TRBV24-1 and TRBJ1-1; no reliable D call. Trimming stripped 3 bases from V and 8 bases from J, with 12 bases between. The germline V gene encodes CDR1 KGHDR and CDR2 SFDVKD. The CDR3 runs 13 residues. CDR3 sequence (DNA): TGTGCCACCAGTGATCGGGTCGGATGGGAAGCTTTCTTT. This translates into CATSDRVGWEAFF.

There are many counts of this clonotype. This rearrangement joins TRBV2 to TRBJ1-5, with D maybe TRBD1 (5 bases). Germline assignment: CDR1 SNHLY and CDR2 FYNNEI. This CDR3 spans 14 amino acids. Deletions cut 4 bases from V and 7 bases from J, with 14 bases between. The DNA for the CDR3 is TGTGCCAGCAGTGCAGAAGGGGTAAAACAGCCCCAGCATTTT. The encoded protein is CASSAEGVKQPQHF.

This clonotype is judged medium-sized. The junction does not match germline at one end; this may be a read error. The chain uses TRBV20-1 and TRBJ2-7; D is possibly TRBD2 (6 bases). Germline loops: CDR1 DFQATT, CDR2 SNEGSKA (reference sequence). CDR3 length equals 12 residues. The DNA of the CDR3 is TGCAGTGCGAGAGGAGGCGGGAACGAGCAGTACTTC. Amino acid sequence: CSARGGGNEQYF.

This clonotype was counted ten times or more. V usage is TRBV28 and J usage is TRBJ1-5, with TRBD1 matching 8 bases. The CDR3 totals 15 residues. J lost 6 bases, V lost 6 bases, and 10 bases had no gene match. The germline V gene encodes CDR1 MDHEN and CDR2 SYDVKM. The CDR3 spells CASSPNDRGLQPQHF. CDR3 in DNA: TGTGCCAGCAGCCCAAATGACAGGGGTCTTCAGCCCCAGCATTTT.

V usage is TRBV2 and J usage is TRBJ1-3; D is unresolved. V was cut by 8 bases and J by 4 bases, with 18 bases left in between. Germline assignment: CDR1 SNHLY and CDR2 FYNNEI. CDR3 size: 15 residues. The CDR3, as DNA: TGTGCCAGCCATAGGACCCCAACCAAAGGAAACACCATATATTTT. Translated, it gives CASHRTPTKGNTIYF. The full variable domain, with the rest looked up from reference TRBV2 and TRBJ1-3, is EPEVTQTPSHQVTQMGQEVILRCVPISNHLYFYWYRQILGQKVEFLVSFYNNEISEKSEIFDDQFSVERPDGSNFTLKIRSTKLEDSAMYFCASHRTPTKGNTIYFGEGSWLTVV.

This clonotype was seen ten or more times. The V gene is TRBV28, the J gene TRBJ2-3; no clear D gene. CDR3 length equals 13 residues. CDR1 and CDR2 (germline): MDHEN, SYDVKM. Trimming pared 5 bases from V and 3 bases from J, leaving 9 bases between. CDR3 region: CASSPPVTDTQYF. As DNA, the CDR3 is TGTGCCAGCAGTCCGCCAGTTACAGATACGCAGTATTTT. The complete variable domain, with remaining parts taken from reference TRBV28 and TRBJ2-3, reads DVKVTQSSRYLVKRTGEKVFLECVQDMDHENMFWYRQDPGLGLRLIYFSYDVKMKEKGDIPEGYSVSREKKERFSLILESASTNQTSMYLCASSPPVTDTQYFGPGTRLTVL.

This clonotype occurred many times. CDR3 in DNA: TGTGCCAGCAGCCAGGGACTAGCGGTTAAGAATGAGCAGTTCTTC. Its translation: CASSQGLAVKNEQFF. The chain combines TRBV3-1 with TRBJ2-1, with 11 bases identical to TRBD2. Germline V lookup: CDR1 LGHDT, CDR2 YNNKEL (reference sequence). The CDR3 spans 15 residues. V dropped 3 bases and J dropped 7; count of bases not matched to a gene: 5.

In this sample, this clonotype turned up many times. The chain uses TRBV3-1 and TRBJ1-1, with 8 bases aligning to TRBD1. V shed 5 bases and J 4 bases; nucleotides not matched to a gene: 6. There are 14 residues in the CDR3. CDR1 and CDR2 from the germline V gene are LGHDT and YNNKEL (reference sequence). This CDR3 is CASSFRTGPTEAFF. The CDR3, as DNA: TGTGCCAGCAGCTTCAGGACAGGGCCCACTGAAGCTTTCTTT. Supplemented by reference TRBV3-1 and TRBJ1-1, the full variable domain reads DTAVSQTPKYLVTQMGNDKSIKCEQNLGHDTMYWYKQDSKKFLKIMFSYNNKELIINETVPNRFSPKSPDKAHLNLHINSLELGDSAVYFCASSFRTGPTEAFFGQGTRLTVV.

This clonotype has at least ten counts. The chain is built from TRBV2 and TRBJ1-4; D is uncertain. V was cut by 4 bases and J by 7 bases, with 7 bases left in between. Germline V gene data show CDR1 as SNHLY and CDR2 as FYNNEI. The CDR3 is 12 residues long. The CDR3 loop is CASSVRSEKLFF. In nucleotides, the CDR3 is TGTGCCAGCAGTGTGCGTAGTGAAAAACTGTTTTTT. The full variable domain, completed using reference TRBV2 and TRBJ1-4, is EPEVTQTPSHQVTQMGQEVILRCVPISNHLYFYWYRQILGQKVEFLVSFYNNEISEKSEIFDDQFSVERPDGSNFTLKIRSTKLEDSAMYFCASSVRSEKLFFGSGTQLSVL.

This clonotype was detected only a few times. V and J are TRBV20-1 and TRBJ2-7; the match to TRBD2 covers 14 bases. The germline gives CDR1 DFQATT, CDR2 SNEGSKA (reference sequence). V lost 6 bases, J lost 4 bases, and 11 bases stayed unmatched. The CDR3 is 16 residues long. This CDR3 is CSAKTRGTSGSYEQYF. CDR3 DNA: TGCAGTGCCAAAACCCGAGGGACTAGCGGGAGTTACGAGCAGTACTTC.

This clonotype was seen repeatedly, ten times or more. J is TRBJ2-1 and V is TRBV20-1, with 10 bases lining up with TRBD2. The ends lost 5 bases at V and 4 bases at J; junction bases unmatched: 5. Per the germline V gene, CDR1 is DFQATT and CDR2 is SNEGSKA (reference sequence). The CDR3 totals 14 residues. CDR3 nucleotide sequence: TGCAGTGCTTCTAAGACTAGCGGGTACAATGAGCAGTTCTTC. Protein sequence: CSASKTSGYNEQFF.

This clonotype was found many times. The chain has TRBV28 and TRBJ2-1; 10 bases are shared with TRBD2. The CDR3 consists of 15 residues. The germline V gene encodes CDR1 MDHEN and CDR2 SYDVKM. V lost 0 bases and J lost 9; bases outside the gene matches: 5. CDR3 residues: CASSLWASGSREQFF. CDR3 coding DNA: TGTGCCAGCAGTTTATGGGCTAGCGGGAGTCGTGAGCAGTTCTTC.

V and J are TRBV20-1 and TRBJ1-2, with D tentatively TRBD1 (6 bases). Germline CDR1 reads DFQATT; CDR2 reads SNEGSKA (reference sequence). CDR3 size: 14 residues. Trimming left V 1 base short and J 6 bases short, with 15 bases between. The CDR3, as DNA: TGCAGTGCTAGAGCCCGGGGGGGGCTGAATGGCTACACCTTC. As protein: CSARARGGLNGYTF.

The table lists this clonotype with a few counts. The chain couples TRBV2 to TRBJ1-5, with 7 bases lining up with TRBD1. In germline, CDR1 is SNHLY, CDR2 FYNNEI. CDR3 size: 18 residues. V shed 6 bases, J shed 2 bases, and the junction held 16 bases outside the gene matches. The CDR3 is CASRKRGPQTGGNQPQHF. The CDR3 coding sequence is TGTGCCAGCAGAAAGAGGGGGCCTCAAACCGGGGGCAATCAGCCCCAGCATTTT.

The CDR3 DNA reads TGTGCCATCAGTGGACTAGCGGGAGTGGAGGAGCAGTACTTC. It yields the protein CAISGLAGVEEQYF. The chain couples TRBV10-3 to TRBJ2-7; TRBD2 matches at 12 bases. There are 14 residues in the CDR3. CDR1 and CDR2 (germline): ENHRY, SYGVKD. J was trimmed by 7 bases and V by 4 bases; bases with no gene match: 5.

Ten or more counts support this clonotype. The J gene is TRBJ2-2, the V gene TRBV3-1; D possibly corresponds to TRBD1 (5 bases). The CDR3 covers 13 residues. Trimming cost V 4 bases and J 5 bases, with 8 bases left between them. The V gene's germline CDR1 is LGHDT and CDR2 YNNKEL (reference sequence). CDR3 nucleotide sequence: TGTGCCAGCAGCCTCGACAGTACCGGGGAGCTGTTTTTT. It yields the protein CASSLDSTGELFF.

The CDR3 region is CASSITQLAPLHEQYF. The CDR3 DNA follows: TGTGCCAGTAGTATAACCCAACTAGCGCCGCTTCACGAGCAGTACTTC. V usage is TRBV19 and J usage is TRBJ2-7; 7 nucleotides match TRBD2. The CDR3 has 16 amino acids. From germline, CDR1 is LNHDA and CDR2 SQIVND (reference sequence). V dropped 2 bases and J dropped 5; count of bases not matched to a gene: 12.

This clonotype appeared a few times. The gene calls are TRBV5-5 and TRBJ2-2; no clear D gene. The CDR3 spans 16 residues. The V gene lost 0 bases and the J gene lost 0 bases, with 9 bases spanning the gap. Germline CDR1 and CDR2: SGHKS and YYEKEE (reference sequence). The CDR3 region is CASSLGRLTNTGELFF. The CDR3 DNA reads as TGTGCCAGCAGCTTGGGGCGACTGACGAACACCGGGGAGCTGTTTTTT.

This clonotype showed up many times. This chain connects TRBV11-3 to TRBJ2-2; 8 nucleotides align to TRBD2. CDR1 SGHNT and CDR2 YENEEA come from the germline V gene. This CDR3 has 14 residues. J lost 8 bases, V lost 8 bases, and 10 bases had no gene match. DNA for the CDR3: TGTGCCAGCCGACTCGCGGGAGGAGAAGGGGAGCTGTTTTTT. Translation: CASRLAGGEGELFF.

This clonotype was detected ten times or more. V is TRBV20-1 and J is TRBJ1-1, with D perhaps TRBD1 (6 bases). The CDR3 has 13 amino acids. V lost 6 bases, J lost 3 bases, and 14 bases lay in between. Germline CDR1 reads DFQATT; CDR2 reads SNEGSKA (reference sequence). CDR3 in DNA: TGCAGTGCCTCGGGACATAAGGACACTGAAGCTTTCTTT. It is translated as CSASGHKDTEAFF.